Listed below are T cell receptor beta chains from one sample, sequenced in a study of cytomegalovirus exposure and HLA in healthy donors. Sequencing was performed with immunoSEQ multiplex PCR; in TCRdb, only in-frame clones are kept and a portion is missing. This sample has around 120,000 clones, with 9.5% found just once. Source material: PBMCs. The receptors shown here come from a man aged 30 to 39 in good health and CMV-seronegative. Each CDR3 is given with its conserved first and last residue. Fields, in order: clone size, D gene, V gene, J gene, CDR3 DNA, CDR3 protein. The D gene is left open where the match is weak. Size tells how often a clone was seen (once, few, many) or the class of an expanded clone, and some rows leave it out.

abundance: few
d_gene: TRBD1
v_gene: TRBV5-6
j_gene: TRBJ1-5
CDR3nt: TGTGCCAGCAGCTTGGGGCAGGGGGCCGGTCAGCCCCAGCATTTT
CDR3aa: CASSLGQGAGQPQHF

abundance: -
d_gene: TRBD1
v_gene: TRBV7-9
j_gene: TRBJ1-1
CDR3nt: TGTGCCACCGGGACAGGGCGGAACACTGAAGCTTTCTTT
CDR3aa: CATGTGRNTEAFF

abundance: few
d_gene: TRBD2
v_gene: TRBV11-2
j_gene: TRBJ2-2
CDR3nt: TGTGCCAGCAGCTTATTCAGGGCGGGAGGCAGAAAGAATCGTGAGGAGCTGTTTTTT
CDR3aa: CASSLFRAGGRKNREELFF

abundance: few
d_gene: TRBD1
v_gene: TRBV19
j_gene: TRBJ1-6
CDR3nt: TGTGCCAGTAGTATACGACAGGGCACCTATAATTCACCCCTCCACTTT
CDR3aa: CASSIRQGTYNSPLHF

abundance: few
d_gene: -
v_gene: TRBV30
j_gene: TRBJ2-5
CDR3nt: TGTGCCTGGAGTGTAGGGGAAAGAGAGACCCAGTACTTC
CDR3aa: CAWSVGERETQYF

abundance: -
d_gene: TRBD2
v_gene: TRBV10-3
j_gene: TRBJ2-5
CDR3nt: TGTGCCTCGAGACTAGCGGGGGAAGGGACCCAGTACTTC
CDR3aa: CASRLAGEGTQYF

abundance: -
d_gene: TRBD2
v_gene: TRBV7-2
j_gene: TRBJ2-1
CDR3nt: TGTGCCAGCAGCTCCGCCGGGACTAGCGCCTACAATGAGCAGTTCTTC
CDR3aa: CASSSAGTSAYNEQFF

abundance: -
d_gene: TRBD1
v_gene: TRBV2
j_gene: TRBJ1-6
CDR3nt: TGTGCCAGCGTTTTCGGACAGGGAAATTCACCCCTCCACTTT
CDR3aa: CASVFGQGNSPLHF

abundance: -
d_gene: TRBD1
v_gene: TRBV7-2
j_gene: TRBJ2-7
CDR3nt: TGTGCCAGCAGGAGGGGACAGGCGTCCTACGAGCAGTACTTC
CDR3aa: CASRRGQASYEQYF

abundance: few
d_gene: TRBD1
v_gene: TRBV28
j_gene: TRBJ2-5
CDR3nt: TGTGCCAGCAGTTTGAGTCCCGGGACAGCTTTGTACTTC
CDR3aa: CASSLSPGTALYF

abundance: few
d_gene: -
v_gene: TRBV4-3
j_gene: TRBJ2-1
CDR3nt: TGCGCCAGCAGCCAGAGTGAGTACAATGAGCAGTTCTTC
CDR3aa: CASSQSEYNEQFF

abundance: few
d_gene: -
v_gene: TRBV13
j_gene: TRBJ1-3
CDR3nt: TGTGCCAGCAGCTCAACAGACAGACTGGCAAACACCATATATTTT
CDR3aa: CASSSTDRLANTIYF

abundance: -
d_gene: TRBD1
v_gene: TRBV6-5
j_gene: TRBJ2-7
CDR3nt: TGTGCCAGCAGGGACGGGACAGGCAGATACTACGAGCAGTACTTC
CDR3aa: CASRDGTGRYYEQYF

abundance: -
d_gene: -
v_gene: TRBV7-9
j_gene: TRBJ2-6
CDR3nt: TGTGCCAGCAGCCCCCCGGCGGCATCTAGCTCTGGGGCCAACGTCCTGACTTTC
CDR3aa: CASSPPAASSSGANVLTF

abundance: -
d_gene: -
v_gene: TRBV19
j_gene: TRBJ1-5
CDR3nt: TGTGCCAGTAGTATAGGACAGACTAGCAATCAGCCCCAGCATTTT
CDR3aa: CASSIGQTSNQPQHF

abundance: -
d_gene: -
v_gene: TRBV19
j_gene: TRBJ2-6
CDR3nt: TGTGCCAGTAGTATTACAGGGACTGGGGCCAACGTCCTGACTTTC
CDR3aa: CASSITGTGANVLTF

abundance: -
d_gene: TRBD2
v_gene: TRBV5-4
j_gene: TRBJ2-3
CDR3nt: TGTGCCAGCAGCTTGGATCTAGCGGGAGCAGATACGCAGTATTTT
CDR3aa: CASSLDLAGADTQYF

abundance: -
d_gene: -
v_gene: TRBV11-3
j_gene: TRBJ2-3
CDR3nt: TGTGCCAGCAGCTTAGGTGTCTTTACAGGGAGCACAGATACGCAGTATTTT
CDR3aa: CASSLGVFTGSTDTQYF

abundance: -
d_gene: -
v_gene: TRBV6-6
j_gene: TRBJ2-1
CDR3nt: TGTGCCAGCCAGTGGGACACCAAGTACAATGAGCAGTTCTTC
CDR3aa: CASQWDTKYNEQFF

abundance: -
d_gene: TRBD1
v_gene: TRBV4-1
j_gene: TRBJ1-5
CDR3nt: TGCGCCAGCAGCCTTGGGACAGCTAGCAATCAGCCCCAGCATTTT
CDR3aa: CASSLGTASNQPQHF

abundance: -
d_gene: TRBD2
v_gene: TRBV25-1
j_gene: TRBJ2-7
CDR3nt: TGTGCCAGCAGTGAATTAAAGGCGGGAGGGTACGAGCAGTACTTC
CDR3aa: CASSELKAGGYEQYF

abundance: few
d_gene: -
v_gene: TRBV18
j_gene: TRBJ1-1
CDR3nt: TGTGCCAGCTCACCCCAGAAGAACACTGAAGCTTTCTTT
CDR3aa: CASSPQKNTEAFF

abundance: -
d_gene: TRBD1
v_gene: TRBV5-1
j_gene: TRBJ1-3
CDR3nt: TGCGCCAGCAGCCCGGACAGGACTGGAAACACCATATATTTT
CDR3aa: CASSPDRTGNTIYF

abundance: few
d_gene: TRBD1
v_gene: TRBV5-4
j_gene: TRBJ1-5
CDR3nt: TGTGCCAGCAGCTCCGGGACAGGGAGTAGCCCCCAGCATTTT
CDR3aa: CASSSGTGSSPQHF

abundance: -
d_gene: TRBD2
v_gene: TRBV27
j_gene: TRBJ2-3
CDR3nt: TGTGCCAGCAGCCGGACTAGCGGGAGTTCATCCAGGACAGATACGCAGTATTTT
CDR3aa: CASSRTSGSSSRTDTQYF

abundance: -
d_gene: TRBD2
v_gene: TRBV19
j_gene: TRBJ2-7
CDR3nt: TGTGCCAGTAGTATCGTGGGGGGGGCCTACGAGCAGTACTTC
CDR3aa: CASSIVGGAYEQYF

abundance: -
d_gene: TRBD1
v_gene: TRBV20-1
j_gene: TRBJ1-1
CDR3nt: TGCAGTGCGGACAGGGGGACTGAAGCTTTCTTT
CDR3aa: CSADRGTEAFF

abundance: -
d_gene: TRBD1
v_gene: TRBV18
j_gene: TRBJ1-2
CDR3nt: TGTGCCAGCTCACCGATCAAGTTTGAACGTTTAGGACAGGGATTATATGGCTACACCTTC
CDR3aa: CASSPIKFERLGQGLYGYTF

abundance: -
d_gene: -
v_gene: TRBV19
j_gene: TRBJ2-2
CDR3nt: TGTGCCAGTAGTATTCGCTCCCTCCTCAGGGATGGCACCGGGGAGCTGTTTTTT
CDR3aa: CASSIRSLLRDGTGELFF

abundance: -
d_gene: -
v_gene: TRBV7-9
j_gene: TRBJ1-3
CDR3nt: TGTGCCAGCAGCCCCGTCTTGGCCGGGACTGGAAACACCATATATTTT
CDR3aa: CASSPVLAGTGNTIYF

abundance: few
d_gene: -
v_gene: TRBV7-2
j_gene: TRBJ1-5
CDR3nt: TGTGCCAGCAGCTTAGCGTATAGCAATCAGCCCCAGCATTTT
CDR3aa: CASSLAYSNQPQHF

abundance: few
d_gene: -
v_gene: TRBV9
j_gene: TRBJ2-5
CDR3nt: TGTGCCAGCAGCGCCGGGATTCAAGAGACCCAGTACTTC
CDR3aa: CASSAGIQETQYF